The rows below give T cell receptor beta chains drawn from one sample of a study of blood T cell repertoires in COVID-19. The repertoire was sequenced with immunoSEQ multiplex PCR; TCRdb's copy has only in-frame clones and lacks some. The table shows 130,000 to 150,000 clones, with 70% to 90% occurring only once. Sequencing input: peripheral blood. The receptor source for this set is a woman aged 60 to 75 with COVID-19, enrolled during active disease. Each CDR3 is given with its conserved first and last residue. A D gene is named only where the DNA matches it firmly. The listing skips clone size in some rows; elsewhere it reads once, few, many or a size class.

d_call: .
clone_size: .
cdr3_length: 14
j_call: TRBJ1-5
v_call: TRBV6-5
cdr3_nt: TGTGCCAGCAGTTACAACGGTCTTTATCAGCCCCAGCATTTT
cdr3_aa: CASSYNGLYQPQHF

d_call: .
clone_size: once
cdr3_length: 15
j_call: TRBJ1-4
v_call: TRBV5-1
cdr3_nt: TGCGCCAGCAGCTCAATCCCCGGGGCTAATGAAAAACTGTTTTTT
cdr3_aa: CASSSIPGANEKLFF

d_call: .
clone_size: once
cdr3_length: 13
j_call: TRBJ2-7
v_call: TRBV6-5
cdr3_nt: TGTGCCAGCAGTTACTCCTCCTCTTTGGAGCAGTACTTC
cdr3_aa: CASSYSSSLEQYF

d_call: TRBD2
clone_size: few
cdr3_length: 16
j_call: TRBJ2-1
v_call: TRBV3-1/TRBV3-2
cdr3_nt: TGTGCCAGCAGCCAAGGACTAGCGGGGGGTGAACATGAGCAGTTCTTC
cdr3_aa: CASSQGLAGGEHEQFF

d_call: TRBD1
clone_size: .
cdr3_length: 13
j_call: TRBJ2-7
v_call: TRBV7-8
cdr3_nt: TGTGCCAGCAGCTCACAGACGGGCCAGGGGGAGTACTTC
cdr3_aa: CASSSQTGQGEYF

d_call: .
clone_size: .
cdr3_length: 14
j_call: TRBJ2-1
v_call: TRBV19
cdr3_nt: TGTGCCAGTAGCACAACAGGGGGGGGCAATGAGCAGTTCTTC
cdr3_aa: CASSTTGGGNEQFF

d_call: .
clone_size: .
cdr3_length: 15
j_call: TRBJ2-1
v_call: TRBV9
cdr3_nt: TGTGCCAGCAGCGTAGCCGCGTCATCCTACAATGAGCAGTTCTTC
cdr3_aa: CASSVAASSYNEQFF

d_call: .
clone_size: once
cdr3_length: 18
j_call: TRBJ2-1
v_call: TRBV5-4
cdr3_nt: TGTGCCAGCAGCTTGTATCTAGGCATTCATAGCTCCTACAATGAGCAGTTCTTC
cdr3_aa: CASSLYLGIHSSYNEQFF

d_call: TRBD1
clone_size: .
cdr3_length: 14
j_call: TRBJ2-5
v_call: TRBV7-2
cdr3_nt: TGTGCCAGCAGCCCATGGGGACAGTCGGAGACCCAGTACTTC
cdr3_aa: CASSPWGQSETQYF

d_call: TRBD1
clone_size: .
cdr3_length: 16
j_call: TRBJ1-1
v_call: TRBV5-1
cdr3_nt: TGCGCCAGCAGCTTGGCACAGGGGTTCAGGAACACTGAAGCTTTCTTT
cdr3_aa: CASSLAQGFRNTEAFF

d_call: TRBD1
clone_size: few
cdr3_length: 15
j_call: TRBJ2-5
v_call: TRBV7-3
cdr3_nt: TGTGCCAGCAGCTCAGGGACAGGGAGGCAAGCGACCCAGTACTTC
cdr3_aa: CASSSGTGRQATQYF

d_call: TRBD1
clone_size: .
cdr3_length: 16
j_call: TRBJ2-7
v_call: TRBV3-1/TRBV3-2
cdr3_nt: TGTGCCAGCAGCCCCTCCGGGACAGGGTATCCCTACGAGCAGTACTTC
cdr3_aa: CASSPSGTGYPYEQYF

d_call: TRBD1
clone_size: .
cdr3_length: 14
j_call: TRBJ2-7
v_call: TRBV6-1
cdr3_nt: TGTGCCAGCAGTGAAGTATGGACAGGCTACGAGCAGTACTTC
cdr3_aa: CASSEVWTGYEQYF

d_call: TRBD1
clone_size: .
cdr3_length: 14
j_call: TRBJ1-1
v_call: TRBV6-5
cdr3_nt: TGTGCCAGCAGTTTCTACCGGGACAGGGGTGAAGCTTTCTTT
cdr3_aa: CASSFYRDRGEAFF

d_call: .
clone_size: .
cdr3_length: 18
j_call: TRBJ2-6
v_call: TRBV11-2
cdr3_nt: TGTGCCAGCAGCTTAGATAAGGGGTCGGGCTCTGGGGCCAACGTCCTGACTTTC
cdr3_aa: CASSLDKGSGSGANVLTF

d_call: TRBD1
clone_size: .
cdr3_length: 19
j_call: TRBJ2-2
v_call: TRBV7-9
cdr3_nt: TGTGCCAGCAGCTTACCCAGGACAGGGGGCGCCAGCCACACCGGGGAGCTGTTTTTT
cdr3_aa: CASSLPRTGGASHTGELFF

d_call: TRBD2
clone_size: .
cdr3_length: 15
j_call: TRBJ2-7
v_call: TRBV6-1
cdr3_nt: TGTGCCAGCAGTGAAGGCCCGGGACTAGCCTACGAGCAGTACTTC
cdr3_aa: CASSEGPGLAYEQYF

d_call: .
clone_size: few
cdr3_length: 12
j_call: TRBJ1-1
v_call: TRBV2
cdr3_nt: TGTGCCAGCAGTCGCGGAGGGGCTGAAGCTTTCTTT
cdr3_aa: CASSRGGAEAFF

d_call: TRBD1
clone_size: .
cdr3_length: 15
j_call: TRBJ1-2
v_call: TRBV5-6
cdr3_nt: TGTGCCAGCAGCTCCGCACCGGGACAGGGTCATGGCTACACCTTC
cdr3_aa: CASSSAPGQGHGYTF

d_call: .
clone_size: .
cdr3_length: 16
j_call: TRBJ2-3
v_call: TRBV7-8
cdr3_nt: TGTGCCAGCAGCTTTGTTCGGGGATGGGGCACAGATACGCAGTATTTT
cdr3_aa: CASSFVRGWGTDTQYF

d_call: .
clone_size: once
cdr3_length: 13
j_call: TRBJ2-7
v_call: TRBV12-3/TRBV12-4
cdr3_nt: TGTGCCAGCAGTTTAGCTGAAGCGGGCGAGCAGTACTTC
cdr3_aa: CASSLAEAGEQYF

d_call: .
clone_size: .
cdr3_length: 14
j_call: TRBJ2-7
v_call: TRBV10-3
cdr3_nt: TGTGCCATCAGTGAGTCTGGTCACAAAAACGAGCAGTACTTC
cdr3_aa: CAISESGHKNEQYF

d_call: .
clone_size: .
cdr3_length: 18
j_call: TRBJ1-6
v_call: TRBV4-1
cdr3_nt: TGCGCCAGCAGCCAATTCCCCTTGGACAGCGACTATAATTCACCCCTCCACTTT
cdr3_aa: CASSQFPLDSDYNSPLHF

d_call: TRBD1
clone_size: .
cdr3_length: 15
j_call: TRBJ1-6
v_call: TRBV2
cdr3_nt: TGTGCCAGCACCGGACAGGGGGAGTTATGGTCACCCCTCCACTTT
cdr3_aa: CASTGQGELWSPLHF

d_call: .
clone_size: few
cdr3_length: 15
j_call: TRBJ1-3
v_call: TRBV11-2
cdr3_nt: TGTGCCAGCTCTATTAGGGCGGGGTCCGGAAACACCATATATTTT
cdr3_aa: CASSIRAGSGNTIYF

d_call: .
clone_size: .
cdr3_length: 11
j_call: TRBJ1-2
v_call: TRBV29-1
cdr3_nt: TGCAGCGTGACAGAGAACTATGGCTACACCTTC
cdr3_aa: CSVTENYGYTF

d_call: .
clone_size: .
cdr3_length: 14
j_call: TRBJ2-7
v_call: TRBV29-1
cdr3_nt: TGCAGCGTTGTTGTGCGTCCAGGAATCTACGAGCAGTACTTC
cdr3_aa: CSVVVRPGIYEQYF